This T cell receptor beta chain appears in the sequencing data of a study of blood T cells in healthy people across ages (dated by TCRdb to 2013 to 2016). Regarding the study in general: In model experiments, template switching captured about one uniquely barcoded TCR beta cDNA molecule for every two T cells. The study measured age-related changes in TCR beta repertoire diversity using deep sequencing normalized with unique cDNA molecular identifiers. Four age groups were formed from the donors: young (average 16 years), middle-aged (approximately 39), aged (62) and long-lived (82). Donors of different ages were randomly distributed across sequencing lanes to avoid experimental bias. For two donors (one aged 18 to 30 and one aged 80 or older), the study analyzed two additional independent replicas of 1 million unique cDNA reads from the same blood draw. What the work shows at the level of the full study, not this receptor alone: Since profiling was done on bulk unsorted PBMCs, naive and antigen-experienced compartments could not be conclusively compared. Observed TCR beta diversity correlated strongly with the percentage of naive T cells measured by flow cytometry. Estimates of total diversity based on one million sequenced T cells were considered lower bounds and underestimates. As age increased, observed TCR beta diversity per million T cells dropped in a roughly linear way, and a significant reduction was already evident by age around 41. Compared with the aged group, the long-lived group had more naive CD4+ T cells, fewer expanded clones and increased TCR diversity, suggesting age selection. Donor CMV infection status was unknown, potentially confounding age-related changes in expanded clonotypes.

On this clonotype: Its recognized antigen is unknown. Base quality data are lacking; no much larger clone is found one base away.

The library was built by means of 5' RACE. The sequencer was an Illumina HiSeq 2500. A second PCR of roughly 7 to 11 cycles was performed with a sample-barcoded 5' primer and a J-beta primer mix. A template-switch 5' adaptor carrying 12 random nucleotides introduced a unique molecular identifier onto each TCR beta cDNA molecule. Each sample yielded at least 2.5 million CDR3-containing paired-end reads. The Mint cDNA synthesis kit, primed by a TRBC-specific oligonucleotide, was used to synthesize first-strand cDNA from all RNA. Following uracil-DNA glycosylase treatment, all cDNA underwent a first 18-cycle PCR with the universal primers M1SS and BC2_uni_R. The authors' analysis ran thus. Normalization of each sample was performed by random selection of 1 million high-quality reads, each carrying a distinct molecular identifier. Reads sharing molecular identifiers were discarded rather than binned into consensus sequences. MiTCR, run with a Q25 quality threshold and the strictest error-elimination algorithm, handled CDR3 identification, clonotype clustering and error correction. A nonparametric unseen species model with Euler transformation was used to estimate a lower bound on total TCR beta diversity. TCRdb reprocessing: public reads trimmed at Q25 with fastp, clones called with MiXCR, in-frame beta chains kept. Every entry covers one CDR3 protein and lists the most common genes and DNA from its rows. Here the V and J calls rest on TCRdb's processing, not on the authors' analysis. The sample profile shows around 900,000 distinct CDR3 sequences; about 28% of them were found once. Around a sixth of the sample is in the top ten clones.

The CDR3 measures 16 amino acids from cysteine to phenylalanine. Only CDR3 DNA remains: 48 bases, in frame from the first base. Ends trimmed: V by 5 bases, J by 4 bases; bases unmatched to a gene: 9. The germline V gene yields SGHTA for CDR1 and FQGNSA for CDR2. Systemically healthy Caucasian individuals from Russia, 39 in total and aged roughly 6 to 100 years, were included as donors. Each donor gave ten milliliters of peripheral blood, collected into EDTA-treated Vacutainer tubes. PBMCs were isolated by Ficoll-Paque density-gradient centrifugation, with at least 6.5 million obtained per sample. Trizol reagent was used to extract total RNA from the PBMCs, yielding at least 5 micrograms per sample. The percentages of naive CD45RAhigh/CD27high T cells were determined by flow cytometry on a PBMC aliquot from every donor.

The material sequenced was blood. The source of this sequence is an elderly woman in good health. Recombination connected TRBV7-2 to TRBJ2-2, and 8 bases in between align with TRBD1. The CDR3 corresponds to CASSQNQGASTGELFF. The sequence in DNA is TGTGCCAGCAGCCAAAACCAGGGGGCCAGCACCGGGGAGCTGTTTTTT.